The 18 T cell receptor beta chains listed next were all sequenced from one sample in a study of T-cell reconstitution after alpha-beta-depleted transplantation in children. Molecular barcoding with unique molecular identifiers was used for the TCRbeta library. TCRdb itself ran the PCR reads through MiXCR, one entry per CDR3 protein. The sample consists of approximately 250,000 distinct CDR3 sequences, roughly a quarter of them appearing once. Sequencing was performed on PBMCs, taken before TCRalphabeta/CD19-depleted stem cell transplant. Receptors were obtained from a girl aged 2-9 years with Fanconi anemia, due to receive a stem cell transplant.

In DNA form, the CDR3 reads TGTGCCAGCAGTTTAGCGCAACACGAGCAGTACTTC. Translated, it gives CASSLAQHEQYF. The chain couples TRBV12-3 or TRBV12-4 to TRBJ2-7; no clear D. The V end lost 0 bases, the J end lost 5 bases, and 5 bases lay between the germline ends. CDR3 size: 12 residues.

A remark on this clonotype: Being one base from a much bigger clone, this may be a read error. The rearrangement joins TRBV29-1 to TRBJ1-4; D remains unclear. V was trimmed by 4 bases and J by 7 bases, leaving 13 bases between them. The CDR3 covers 13 residues. Germline V gene data show CDR1 as SQVTM and CDR2 as ANQGSEA. As DNA, the CDR3 is TGCAGCGTTGGGCGGGAGGTTGGTGAAAAACTGTTTTTT. It codes for CSVGREVGEKLFF.

CDR3 sequence reads: CSVRLLGGRGSYEQYF. The CDR3 nucleotides read TGCAGTGTACGTCTTTTAGGAGGCAGGGGCTCCTACGAGCAGTACTTC. The chain uses TRBV20-1 and TRBJ2-7; tentative D call: TRBD1 (6 bases). The CDR3 runs 16 residues. Per germline, CDR1 DFQATT and CDR2 SNEGSKA (reference sequence). Trimming took off 7 bases at V and 0 bases at J, with 22 bases between the two ends.

V usage is TRBV20-1 and J usage is TRBJ2-1; no clear D gene. Germline CDR1 and CDR2: DFQATT and SNEGSKA (reference sequence). Trimming took off 0 bases at V and 3 bases at J, with 6 bases between the two ends. The length of the CDR3 is 13 residues. The chain's CDR3 is CSARDRFYNEQFF. The CDR3 bases are TGCAGTGCTAGAGACCGATTCTACAATGAGCAGTTCTTC.

There are many counts of this clonotype. The V call is TRBV12-3 or TRBV12-4, the J call TRBJ2-7; tentatively, D is TRBD1 (5 bases). V was trimmed by 5 bases and J by 2 bases, leaving 13 bases between them. There are 14 residues in the CDR3. The CDR3 loop is CASSVSRGPYEQYF. The CDR3 bases are TGTGCCAGCAGTGTTAGTAGGGGTCCCTACGAGCAGTACTTC.

There are many counts of this clonotype. The gene calls are TRBV20-1 and TRBJ2-7; the D gene could be TRBD1 or TRBD2 (5 bases each). The V and J ends lost 0 bases and 1 base respectively, with 13 bases between them. The CDR3 has 15 amino acids. Germline V gene lookup returns CDR1 DFQATT and CDR2 SNEGSKA (reference sequence). CDR3 DNA: TGCAGTGCTAGAGAATGGGGGACGGTGTCCTACGAGCAGTACTTC. Translated, it gives CSAREWGTVSYEQYF.

The genes are TRBV10-3 and TRBJ2-5; 8 nucleotides align to TRBD1. In germline, CDR1 is ENHRY, CDR2 SYGVKD. Trimming removed 7 bases from V and 5 bases from J; junction bases left unmatched: 9. The CDR3 loop spans 14 amino acids. The CDR3: CAIKPAGGQETQYF. For the CDR3, the DNA is TGTGCCATCAAGCCGGCAGGGGGCCAGGAGACCCAGTACTTC.

This clonotype has only a few counts. The chain couples TRBV20-1 to TRBJ2-1; no definite D call. The germline CDR1 and CDR2 sequences are DFQATT and SNEGSKA (reference sequence). Trimming took off 0 bases at V and 0 bases at J, with 9 bases between the two ends. This CDR3 comprises 15 residues. As DNA, the CDR3 is TGCAGTGCTAGAGATGCGTCCTACTCCTACAATGAGCAGTTCTTC. Amino acid sequence: CSARDASYSYNEQFF.

In this sample, this clonotype turned up a few times. J is TRBJ2-4 and V is TRBV21-1; the DNA was not compared with TRBD2, the D call given in the table. TRBV21-1 is shown as a pseudogene. The CDR3 extends over 16 amino acids. CDR3 nucleotide sequence: TGTGCCAGCAGCACCCTTACCAGGGAGGAGGGAAACATTCAGTACTTC. This gives the protein CASSTLTREEGNIQYF.

The rearrangement joins TRBV28 to TRBJ1-5; no clear D. CDR1 MDHEN and CDR2 SYDVKM come from the germline V gene. V dropped 2 bases and J dropped 0 bases, with 11 bases sitting between them. The length of the CDR3 is 16 residues. CDR3 sequence: CASSLSRGISNQPQHF. CDR3 in DNA: TGTGCCAGCAGTTTAAGTCGAGGGATTAGCAATCAGCCCCAGCATTTT.

The CDR3 here is CSVGQSYEQYF. Here the CDR3 DNA reads TGCAGCGTTGGCCAATCCTACGAGCAGTACTTC. The V and J genes are TRBV29-1 and TRBJ2-7; unclear D gene. The ends were cut back, 4 bases at V and 1 base at J, with 5 bases in the middle. The CDR3 sequence is 11 residues long. Germline assignment: CDR1 SQVTM and CDR2 ANQGSEA.

V usage is TRBV29-1 and J usage is TRBJ1-1, with D perhaps TRBD1 (5 bases). Germline assignment: CDR1 SQVTM and CDR2 ANQGSEA. The CDR3 totals 14 residues. V was clipped by 1 base and J by 1 base, with 10 bases between them. The CDR3 here is CSVEAGYPNTEAFF. As DNA, the CDR3 is TGCAGCGTTGAAGCAGGGTACCCGAACACTGAAGCTTTCTTT.

This clonotype has a count of ten or more. The genes are TRBV12-3 or TRBV12-4 and TRBJ2-5; 8 nucleotides line up with TRBD2. Trimming at V came to 3 bases and at J to 1 base, leaving 4 bases not matched to a gene. This CDR3 has 15 residues. CDR3 loop: CASSFGSGSQETQYF. CDR3 coding DNA: TGTGCCAGCAGTTTTGGGAGCGGGAGCCAAGAGACCCAGTACTTC.

The chain uses TRBV7-2 and TRBJ2-1; D not resolved. CDR3 length: 16 residues. The V gene lost 5 bases and the J gene lost 4 bases, with 18 bases spanning the gap. Germline-derived CDR1 and CDR2 are SGHTA and FQGNSA. CDR3 region: CASSRRILERYNEQFF. Here the CDR3 DNA reads TGTGCCAGCAGCCGACGGATCCTCGAGAGGTACAATGAGCAGTTCTTC.

This sequence joins TRBV18 and TRBJ2-3; D uncertain. The germline gives CDR1 KGHSH, CDR2 LQKENI. The CDR3 is 14 amino acids. V was cut by 4 bases and J by 0 bases, with 8 bases left in between. The CDR3 is CASSRLPSTDTQYF. The CDR3 coding sequence is TGTGCCAGCTCACGGCTACCTAGCACAGATACGCAGTATTTT. The variable domain in full, with the rest retrieved from reference TRBV18 and TRBJ2-3, is NAGVMQNPRHLVRRRGQEARLRCSPMKGHSHVYWYRQLPEEGLKFMVYLQKENIIDESGMPKERFSAEFPKEGPSILRIQQVVRGDSAAYFCASSRLPSTDTQYFGPGTRLTVL.

As for this clonotype: A much larger clone differs by one base, so this may be a read error. The rearrangement joins TRBV5-1 to TRBJ1-1, with 7 bases matching TRBD1. The CDR3 runs to 14 residues. Germline values: CDR1 SGHRS, CDR2 YFSETQ. The chain's CDR3 is CASSPRGLNAEAFF. The CDR3 region has the DNA TGCGCCAGCAGCCCAAGGGGGCTGAACGCTGAAGCTTTCTTT. The full variable domain, its missing parts supplied by reference TRBV5-1 and TRBJ1-1, is KAGVTQTPRYLIKTRGQQVTLSCSPISGHRSVSWYQQTPGQGLQFLFEYFSETQRNKGNFPGRFSGRQFSNSRSEMNVSTLELGDSALYLCASSPRGLNAEAFFGQGTRLTVV.

The genes are TRBV12-3 or TRBV12-4 and TRBJ2-7, with 10 bases aligning to TRBD2. The CDR3 loop spans 15 amino acids. V lost 4 bases and J lost 3; bases outside the gene matches: 6. The CDR3 here is CASSSLAGEGYEQYF. CDR3 coding DNA: TGTGCCAGCAGTTCCCTAGCGGGGGAAGGCTACGAGCAGTACTTC.

This chain links TRBV10-3 with TRBJ2-5; 14 bases are a match to TRBD2. Trimming removed 6 bases from V and 4 bases from J; junction bases left unmatched: 7. The CDR3 runs 16 residues. Looked up from germline, CDR1 is ENHRY and CDR2 is SYGVKD. The CDR3 DNA sequence: TGTGCCATCAGAACATCCGGGACTAGCGGGAGAGAGACCCAGTACTTC. Translation gives CAIRTSGTSGRETQYF.